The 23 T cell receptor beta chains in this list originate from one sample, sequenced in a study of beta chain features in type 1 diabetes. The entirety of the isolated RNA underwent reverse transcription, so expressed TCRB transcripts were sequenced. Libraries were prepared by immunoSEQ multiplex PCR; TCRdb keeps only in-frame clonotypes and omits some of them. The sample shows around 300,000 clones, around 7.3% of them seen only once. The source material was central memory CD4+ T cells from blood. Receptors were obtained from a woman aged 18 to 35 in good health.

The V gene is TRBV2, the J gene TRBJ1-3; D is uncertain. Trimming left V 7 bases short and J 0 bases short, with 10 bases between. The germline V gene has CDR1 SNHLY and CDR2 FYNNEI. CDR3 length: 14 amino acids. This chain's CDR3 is CASTVRGSGNTIYF. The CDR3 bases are TGTGCCAGCACCGTGAGAGGCTCTGGAAACACCATATATTTT.

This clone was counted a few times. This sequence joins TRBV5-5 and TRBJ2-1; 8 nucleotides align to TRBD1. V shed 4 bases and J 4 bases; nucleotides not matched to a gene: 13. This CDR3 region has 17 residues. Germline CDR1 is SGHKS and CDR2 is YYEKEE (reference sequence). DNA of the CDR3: TGTGCCAGCAGCCCCAACAGGGGGGTAGGAAGGTACAATGAGCAGTTCTTC. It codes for CASSPNRGVGRYNEQFF. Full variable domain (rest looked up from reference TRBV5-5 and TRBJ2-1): DAGVTQSPTHLIKTRGQQVTLRCSPISGHKSVSWYQQVLGQGPQFIFQYYEKEERGRGNFPDRFSARQFPNYSSELNVNALLLGDSALYLCASSPNRGVGRYNEQFFGPGTRLTVL.

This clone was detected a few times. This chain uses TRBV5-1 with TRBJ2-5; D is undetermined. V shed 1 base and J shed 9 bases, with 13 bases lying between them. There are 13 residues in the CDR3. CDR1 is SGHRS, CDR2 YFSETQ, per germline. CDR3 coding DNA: TGCGCCAGCAGCTTGACCATAGGCTCGGCCCAGTACTTC. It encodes CASSLTIGSAQYF.

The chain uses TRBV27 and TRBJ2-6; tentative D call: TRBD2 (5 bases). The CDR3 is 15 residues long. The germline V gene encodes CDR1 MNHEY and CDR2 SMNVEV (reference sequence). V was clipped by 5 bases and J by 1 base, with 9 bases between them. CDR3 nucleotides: TGTGCCAGCAGTCACGGGAATTCTGGGGCCAACGTCCTGACTTTC. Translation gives CASSHGNSGANVLTF.

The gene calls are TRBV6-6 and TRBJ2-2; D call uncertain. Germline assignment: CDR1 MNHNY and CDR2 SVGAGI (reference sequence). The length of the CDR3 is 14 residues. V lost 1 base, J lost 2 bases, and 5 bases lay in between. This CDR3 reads CASSYWRNTGELFF. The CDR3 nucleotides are TGTGCCAGCAGTTACTGGCGAAACACCGGGGAGCTGTTTTTT.

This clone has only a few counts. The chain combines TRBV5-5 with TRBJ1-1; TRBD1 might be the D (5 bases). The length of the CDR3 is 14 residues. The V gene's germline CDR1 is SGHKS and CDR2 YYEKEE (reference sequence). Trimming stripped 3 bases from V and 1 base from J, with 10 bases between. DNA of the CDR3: TGTGCCAGCAGCTACGTAACAGGGAACACTGAAGCTTTCTTT. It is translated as CASSYVTGNTEAFF.

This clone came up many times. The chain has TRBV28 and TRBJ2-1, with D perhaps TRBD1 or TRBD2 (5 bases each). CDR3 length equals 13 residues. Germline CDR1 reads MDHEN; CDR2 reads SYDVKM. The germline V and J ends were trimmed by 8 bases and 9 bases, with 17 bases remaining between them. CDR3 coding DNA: TGTGCCAGCCTCGGGACCCTTGCCGGTGAGCAGTTCTTC. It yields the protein CASLGTLAGEQFF. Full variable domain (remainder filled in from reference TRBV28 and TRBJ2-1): DVKVTQSSRYLVKRTGEKVFLECVQDMDHENMFWYRQDPGLGLRLIYFSYDVKMKEKGDIPEGYSVSREKKERFSLILESASTNQTSMYLCASLGTLAGEQFFGPGTRLTVL.

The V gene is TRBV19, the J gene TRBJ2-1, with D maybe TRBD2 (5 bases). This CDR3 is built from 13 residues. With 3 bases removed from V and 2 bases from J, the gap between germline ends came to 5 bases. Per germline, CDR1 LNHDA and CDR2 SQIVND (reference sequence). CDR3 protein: CASSMRAYNEQFF. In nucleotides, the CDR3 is TGTGCCAGTAGTATGAGGGCCTACAATGAGCAGTTCTTC.

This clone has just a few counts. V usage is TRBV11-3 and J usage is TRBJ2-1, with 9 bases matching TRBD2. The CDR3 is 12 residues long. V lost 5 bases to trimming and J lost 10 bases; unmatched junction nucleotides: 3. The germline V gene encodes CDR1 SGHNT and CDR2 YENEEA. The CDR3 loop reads CASSPAGGEQFF. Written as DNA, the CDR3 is TGTGCCAGCAGCCCGGCGGGAGGGGAGCAGTTCTTC.

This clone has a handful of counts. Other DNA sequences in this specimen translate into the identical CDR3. The CDR3 region is CASSPTGLQETQYF. The DNA for the CDR3 is TGTGCCAGCAGCCCAACAGGTCTCCAAGAGACCCAGTACTTC. The gene calls are TRBV7-3 and TRBJ2-5, with D possibly matching TRBD1 (5 bases). The CDR3 is made up of 14 amino acids. Trimming took 5 bases from V and 1 from J, leaving 11 bases between them. Germline V lookup: CDR1 SGHTA, CDR2 FQGTGA.

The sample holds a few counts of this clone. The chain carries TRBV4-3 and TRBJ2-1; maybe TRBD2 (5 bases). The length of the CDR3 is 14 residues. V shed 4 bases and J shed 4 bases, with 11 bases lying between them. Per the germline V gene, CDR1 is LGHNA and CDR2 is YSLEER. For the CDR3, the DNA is TGCGCCAGCAGCCGAGGCGGACTTTACAATGAGCAGTTCTTC. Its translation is CASSRGGLYNEQFF.

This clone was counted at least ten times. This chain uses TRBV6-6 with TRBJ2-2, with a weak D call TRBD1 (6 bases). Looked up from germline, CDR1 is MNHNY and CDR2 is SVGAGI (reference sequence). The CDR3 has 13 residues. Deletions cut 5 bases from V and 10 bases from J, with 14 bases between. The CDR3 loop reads CASSIPGVEELFF. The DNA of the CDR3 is TGTGCCAGCAGTATACCAGGGGTCGAGGAGCTGTTTTTT.

CDR3 sequence: CASSLSFADTQYF. The CDR3 DNA follows: TGTGCCAGCAGTTTATCGTTCGCAGATACGCAGTATTTT. The chain carries TRBV27 and TRBJ2-3; D is unclear. Trimming took 0 bases from V and 4 from J, leaving 5 bases between them. CDR1 MNHEY and CDR2 SMNVEV come from the germline V gene (reference sequence). This CDR3 comprises 13 residues.

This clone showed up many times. The CDR3 DNA is TGTGCCAGCAGTTCTCGACCGGGCCAGCCAGGGGATAGCACTGAAGCTTTCTTT. It is translated as CASSSRPGQPGDSTEAFF. The V call is TRBV28, the J call TRBJ1-1; TRBD1 might be the D (6 bases). Germline-derived CDR1 and CDR2 are MDHEN and SYDVKM. The length of the CDR3 is 18 residues. V dropped 4 bases and J dropped 4 bases, with 25 bases sitting between them.

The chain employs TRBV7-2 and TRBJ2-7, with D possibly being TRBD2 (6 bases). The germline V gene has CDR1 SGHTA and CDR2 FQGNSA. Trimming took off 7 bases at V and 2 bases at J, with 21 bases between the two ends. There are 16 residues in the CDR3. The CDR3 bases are TGTGCCAGCATCTATATCTCCGGGACTGGCACCTACGAGCAGTACTTC. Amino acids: CASIYISGTGTYEQYF.

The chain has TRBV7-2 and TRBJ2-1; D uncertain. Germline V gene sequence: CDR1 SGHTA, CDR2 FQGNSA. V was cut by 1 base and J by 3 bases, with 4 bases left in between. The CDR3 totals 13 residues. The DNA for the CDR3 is TGTGCCAGCAGCTTAGAACTCTACAATGAGCAGTTCTTC. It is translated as CASSLELYNEQFF.

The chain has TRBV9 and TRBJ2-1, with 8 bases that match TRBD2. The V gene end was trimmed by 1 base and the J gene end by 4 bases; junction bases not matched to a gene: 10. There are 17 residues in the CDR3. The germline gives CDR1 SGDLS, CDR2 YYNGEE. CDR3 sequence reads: CASSVRTSRGFYNEQFF. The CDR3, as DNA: TGTGCCAGCAGCGTACGGACTAGCCGGGGCTTTTACAATGAGCAGTTCTTC.

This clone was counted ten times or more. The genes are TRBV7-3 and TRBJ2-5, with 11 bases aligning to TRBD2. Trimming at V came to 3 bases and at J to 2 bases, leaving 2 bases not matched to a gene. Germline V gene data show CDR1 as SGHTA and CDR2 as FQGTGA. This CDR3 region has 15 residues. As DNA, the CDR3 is TGTGCCAGCAGCTTGGGACTAGCGGCTCAAGAGACCCAGTACTTC. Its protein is CASSLGLAAQETQYF.

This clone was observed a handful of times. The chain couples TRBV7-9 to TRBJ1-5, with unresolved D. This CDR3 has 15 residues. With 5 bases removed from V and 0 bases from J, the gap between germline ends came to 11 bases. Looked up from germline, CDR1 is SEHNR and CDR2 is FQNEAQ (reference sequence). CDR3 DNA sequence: TGTGCCAGCAGCCCGGACGGGAATAGCAATCAGCCCCAGCATTTT. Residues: CASSPDGNSNQPQHF.

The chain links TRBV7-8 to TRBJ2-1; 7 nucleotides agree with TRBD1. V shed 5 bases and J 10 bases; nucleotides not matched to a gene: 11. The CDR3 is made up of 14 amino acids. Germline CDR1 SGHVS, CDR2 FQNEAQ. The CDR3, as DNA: TGTGCCAGCAGCCCAGCCCCCGACAGGGACGAGCAGTTCTTC. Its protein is CASSPAPDRDEQFF.

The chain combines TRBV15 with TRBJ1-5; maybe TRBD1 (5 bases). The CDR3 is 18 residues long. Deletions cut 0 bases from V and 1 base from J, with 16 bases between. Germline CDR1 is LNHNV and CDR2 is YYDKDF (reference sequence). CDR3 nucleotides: TGTGCCACCAGCAGAGATCTAATTGGTGGGGGAAGCAATCAGCCCCAGCATTTT. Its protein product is CATSRDLIGGGSNQPQHF.

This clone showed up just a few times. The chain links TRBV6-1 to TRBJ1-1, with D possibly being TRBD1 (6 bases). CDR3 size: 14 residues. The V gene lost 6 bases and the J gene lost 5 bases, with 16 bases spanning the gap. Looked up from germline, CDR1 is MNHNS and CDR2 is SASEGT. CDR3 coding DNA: TGTGCCAGCAGCCGGACAGCCCCAAATACTGAAGCTTTCTTT. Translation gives CASSRTAPNTEAFF.

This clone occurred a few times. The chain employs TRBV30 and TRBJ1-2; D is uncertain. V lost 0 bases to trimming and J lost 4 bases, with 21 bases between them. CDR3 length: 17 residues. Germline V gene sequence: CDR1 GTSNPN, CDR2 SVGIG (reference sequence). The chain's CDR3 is CAWSVMVGGMNPYGYTF. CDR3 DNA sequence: TGTGCCTGGAGTGTAATGGTCGGCGGGATGAACCCCTATGGCTACACCTTC.